Following are 15 T cell receptor beta chains from one sample sequenced in a study of shared clonotypes between healthy human individuals. Repertoires were generated with immunoSEQ multiplex PCR, while TCRdb's copy carries only in-frame clones and drops some. The sample consists of 100,000 to 120,000 clones, around 66% of them appearing once. Sequencing was done on a sample of memory CD8+ T cells sorted from blood. The subset denotes: CD45RO+ cells pooled with CCR7-negative TemRA cells. These receptors all come from a woman aged 25 to 39 in good health.

The chain links TRBV19 to TRBJ1-5; D not resolved. The CDR3 loop spans 16 amino acids. V gave up 1 base and J gave up 0 bases, with 10 bases separating them. Looked up from germline, CDR1 is LNHDA and CDR2 is SQIVND (reference sequence). The CDR3 nucleotides read TGTGCCAGTAGTATAGGTCGGTTTTATAGCAATCAGCCCCAGCATTTT. Protein product: CASSIGRFYSNQPQHF.

This clone occurred once. J is TRBJ2-3 and V is TRBV16, with 11 bases that match TRBD2. Trimming cost V 5 bases and J 6 bases; bases outside gene matches: 13. Germline CDR1 is KGHSY and CDR2 is FQNENV. The CDR3 loop spans 17 amino acids. CDR3 loop: CASSAQPSGRSHDTQYF. The CDR3 DNA is TGTGCCAGCAGCGCTCAACCTAGCGGGAGGTCTCATGATACGCAGTATTTT.

For this clone: This sequence may be a read error, since a much larger clone differs from it by one base. Other DNA variants within this sample encode the same CDR3. CDR3 region: CASSSSSYEQYF. Written as DNA, the CDR3 is TGTGCCAGCAGCTCGAGCTCCTACGAGCAGTACTTC. The J gene is TRBJ2-7, the V gene TRBV11-2; D gene ambiguous. V was pared by 4 bases and J by 0 bases, with 4 bases between. The germline CDR1 and CDR2 sequences are SGHAT and FQNNGV. CDR3 length: 12 amino acids.

The chain uses TRBV15 and TRBJ1-5; 8 bases are shared with TRBD1. The CDR3 loop spans 15 amino acids. With V trimmed by 4 bases and J by 6 bases, 8 bases remained unmatched. From germline, CDR1 is LNHNV and CDR2 YYDKDF (reference sequence). This CDR3 reads CATSTDRGRSQPQHF. The CDR3 region has the DNA TGTGCCACCAGCACCGACAGGGGCCGGAGTCAGCCCCAGCATTTT.

The V gene is TRBV9, the J gene TRBJ2-7; D unclear. Trimming removed 4 bases from V and 1 base from J, with 15 bases in between. This CDR3 has 15 residues. In germline, CDR1 is SGDLS, CDR2 YYNGEE. CDR3 amino acids: CASSSADQASYEQYF. The DNA of the CDR3 is TGTGCCAGCAGCTCGGCGGACCAGGCTTCCTACGAGCAGTACTTC.

The chain links TRBV27 to TRBJ1-1; D is possibly TRBD1 (5 bases). From germline, CDR1 is MNHEY and CDR2 SMNVEV (reference sequence). This CDR3 comprises 14 residues. V was cut by 5 bases and J by 1 base, with 11 bases left in between. In DNA form, the CDR3 reads TGTGCCAGCAGTACCCACACAGGGAACACTGAAGCTTTCTTT. Translation: CASSTHTGNTEAFF.

The chain recombines TRBV19 with TRBJ1-4; D unclear. The CDR3 is made up of 14 amino acids. V was clipped by 5 bases and J by 0 bases, with 7 bases between them. The germline V gene encodes CDR1 LNHDA and CDR2 SQIVND (reference sequence). In DNA form, the CDR3 reads TGTGCCAGTAGTCACAGAGCAACTAATGAAAAACTGTTTTTT. Its translation is CASSHRATNEKLFF.

The CDR3 DNA reads TGTGCCAGCAGTTTCCTACAAACACAGAACACCGGGGAGCTGTTTTTT. As protein: CASSFLQTQNTGELFF. V and J are TRBV27 and TRBJ2-2, with unresolved D. V lost 3 bases and J 1 base, leaving 12 bases between the germline ends. The CDR3 consists of 16 residues. Germline loops: CDR1 MNHEY, CDR2 SMNVEV (reference sequence).

The V call is TRBV19, the J call TRBJ2-3; weak D call: TRBD2 (5 bases). The CDR3 totals 13 residues. Germline V gene sequence: CDR1 LNHDA, CDR2 SQIVND (reference sequence). CDR3 nucleotides: TGTGCAGTGGGCGGGCGGTGGTCAGATACGCAGTATTTT. This translates into CAVGGRWSDTQYF.

The chain recombines TRBV11-3 with TRBJ2-2; 7 bases are shared with TRBD2. V dropped 4 bases and J dropped 4; count of bases not matched to a gene: 6. CDR1 is SGHNT, CDR2 YENEEA, per germline. This CDR3 region has 15 residues. The CDR3 DNA reads TGTGCCAGCAGCTCGTCCGGGACTACCACCGGGGAGCTGTTTTTT. Its translation: CASSSSGTTTGELFF.

This chain links TRBV9 with TRBJ2-7; 7 nucleotides agree with TRBD2. The junction had 5 bases not matched to a gene; V was cut back by 0 bases and J by 2 bases. The CDR3 runs 15 residues. In germline, CDR1 is SGDLS, CDR2 YYNGEE. The CDR3 region is CASSVAWGGTYEQYF. The CDR3 nucleotides are TGTGCCAGCAGCGTAGCCTGGGGAGGGACCTACGAGCAGTACTTC.

This rearrangement joins TRBV7-6 to TRBJ2-6; unclear D gene. The CDR3 is made up of 16 amino acids. The ends were cut back, 5 bases at V and 4 bases at J, with 15 bases in the middle. CDR1 is SGHVS, CDR2 FNYEAQ, per germline. CDR3 residues: CASSRYRMGGANVLTF. The CDR3, as DNA: TGTGCCAGCAGCCGCTATCGGATGGGGGGGGCCAACGTCCTGACTTTC.

This sequence joins TRBV19 and TRBJ2-2, with 7 bases identical to TRBD2. The trim removed 7 bases at V and 1 base at J, leaving 9 bases unmatched. Germline loops: CDR1 LNHDA, CDR2 SQIVND (reference sequence). The CDR3 extends over 16 amino acids. DNA of the CDR3: TGTGCCAGTACCCTGAAGAGCGGGATGAACACCGGGGAGCTGTTTTTT. Translating gives CASTLKSGMNTGELFF. The whole variable domain, remainder taken from reference TRBV19 and TRBJ2-2, is DGGITQSPKYLFRKEGQNVTLSCEQNLNHDAMYWYRQDPGQGLRLIYYSQIVNDFQKGDIAEGYSVSREKKESFPLTVTSAQKNPTAFYLCASTLKSGMNTGELFFGEGSRLTVL.

The table lists this clone with a few counts. The chain employs TRBV30 and TRBJ2-5; D remains unclear. The end of the DNA is better explained by TRBJ2-7, so the J call may be wrong. This CDR3 spans 12 amino acids. Germline V lookup: CDR1 GTSNPN, CDR2 SVGIG (reference sequence). The CDR3 loop is CAWRLSVYEQYF. CDR3 nucleotide sequence: TGTGCCTGGCGCCTAAGCGTCTACGAGCAGTACTTC.

V and J are TRBV18 and TRBJ2-6; D might be TRBD1 (6 bases). Germline CDR1 KGHSH, CDR2 LQKENI. V shed 1 base and J shed 4 bases, with 17 bases lying between them. This CDR3 region has 18 residues. The chain's CDR3 is CASSPHDRSSGGANVLTF. The DNA for the CDR3 is TGTGCCAGCTCACCACACGACAGGTCGTCAGGGGGGGCCAACGTCCTGACTTTC.